The 8 T cell receptor beta chains listed next were all sequenced from one sample in a study of blood T cell repertoires in COVID-19. The method was immunoSEQ multiplex PCR; TCRdb's version includes in-frame clones alone and lacks a portion of them. The repertoire holds approximately 360,000 clones, with around 87% as singletons. Specimen: PBMCs or T cells enriched from blood (not recorded which). Receptors were obtained from a man aged 35 to 55 in a cohort exposed to, infected with or recovered from COVID-19 (not recorded which).

This clone occurred once. CDR3 residues: CASRSIRGGNTIYF. As DNA, the CDR3 is TGTGCCAGCAGATCCATCCGGGGTGGAAACACCATATATTTT. The rearrangement joins TRBV27 to TRBJ1-3, with unresolved D. CDR1 is MNHEY and CDR2 is SMNVEV in the germline V gene (reference sequence). V shed 6 bases and J shed 3 bases, with 12 bases lying between them. The CDR3 sequence is 14 residues long.

The gene calls are TRBV10-3 and TRBJ2-3, with 10 bases that match TRBD2. The CDR3 has 14 residues. The V segment lost 7 bases and the J segment 5 bases; nucleotides outside the gene matches: 6. Per germline, CDR1 ENHRY and CDR2 SYGVKD. The CDR3, as DNA: TGTGCCATCACGGCTAGCGGGAGACTAGATACGCAGTATTTT. It encodes CAITASGRLDTQYF.

This rearrangement joins TRBV19 to TRBJ1-1, with D hard to call. CDR3 size: 16 residues. V was trimmed by 7 bases and J by 1 base, leaving 19 bases between them. CDR1 is LNHDA and CDR2 is SQIVND in the germline V gene (reference sequence). The CDR3: CASNPIGSISNTEAFF. The CDR3 DNA sequence: TGTGCCAGTAACCCCATAGGGAGTATATCGAACACTGAAGCTTTCTTT.

This clone was seen once. The rearrangement uses TRBV7-2 and TRBJ2-1; a possible D gene is TRBD2 (5 bases). CDR3 length: 13 residues. The V end was cut by 5 bases, the J end by 6 bases, with 11 bases between. The germline gives CDR1 SGHTA, CDR2 FQGNSA. The CDR3 DNA reads as TGTGCCAGCAGCGTCGGGAACCTCAATGAGCAGTTCTTC. It encodes CASSVGNLNEQFF.

This chain uses TRBV6-5 with TRBJ2-1; TRBD2 matches at 12 bases. Trimming cost V 6 bases and J 5 bases; bases outside gene matches: 5. The V gene's germline CDR1 is MNHEY and CDR2 SVGAGI. This CDR3 spans 15 amino acids. The CDR3 coding sequence is TGTGCCAGCAGCATACTAGCGGGAGGTCACAATGAGCAGTTCTTC. It is translated as CASSILAGGHNEQFF.

This rearrangement joins TRBV12-5 to TRBJ1-1, with D perhaps matching TRBD1 (5 bases). The V end was cut by 6 bases, the J end by 8 bases, with 10 bases between. This CDR3 spans 11 amino acids. The germline CDR1 and CDR2 sequences are LGHNT and FRNRAP. The CDR3, as DNA: TGTGCTAGTGGCCTGGGGCGGGAAGCTTTCTTT. This sequence encodes CASGLGREAFF. Based on the CDR3 plus reference TRBV12-5 and TRBJ1-1, the full variable domain is DARVTQTPRHKVTEMGQEVTMRCQPILGHNTVFWYRQTMMQGLELLAYFRNRAPLDDSGMPKDRFSAEMPDATLATLKIQPSEPRDSAVYFCASGLGREAFFGQGTRLTVV.

The chain uses TRBV18 and TRBJ2-2, with D perhaps TRBD1 (5 bases). V was trimmed by 4 bases and J by 0 bases, leaving 15 bases between them. CDR3 length: 17 amino acids. Germline assignment: CDR1 KGHSH and CDR2 LQKENI. DNA of the CDR3: TGTGCCAGCTCACTCCTGGGTCCAGGGTCGAACACCGGGGAGCTGTTTTTT. The encoded protein is CASSLLGPGSNTGELFF.

J is TRBJ1-2 and V is TRBV5-4, with D perhaps TRBD1 (6 bases). The CDR3 length is 14 residues. The germline CDR1 and CDR2 sequences are SGHNT and YYREEE (reference sequence). V was pared by 2 bases and J by 5 bases, with 13 bases between. The CDR3 nucleotides are TGTGCCAGCAGCTTCGGCAGGGGAAAATATGGCTACACCTTC. Translation: CASSFGRGKYGYTF.